This T cell receptor (beta chain) was captured by sequencing in a study of T cell responses to AZD1222 COVID-19 vaccine. Libraries were prepared by immunoSEQ multiplex PCR; TCRdb keeps only in-frame clonotypes and omits some of them. The sample lists 75,000 to 85,000 clones, around 90% occurring once. V lost 5 bases, J lost 6 bases, and 17 bases lay in between. In germline, CDR1 is SGHVS, CDR2 FQNEAQ. The CDR3 loop spans 14 amino acids. Comment on this clone: Antigen specificity is unknown.

Points from the study as a whole: Mostly white British, mostly female donors; authors suggested clonal diversity may be underestimated.

Sequenced here: peripheral blood, sampled on day 0 of AZD1222 vaccination. The sequence was obtained from an adult in good health. The gene calls are TRBV7-8 and TRBJ2-7; D gene unclear. CDR3: CASSARWPQAEQYF. The CDR3 coding sequence is TGTGCCAGCAGCGCTAGGTGGCCGCAGGCCGAGCAGTACTTC.